This TCR beta chain comes out of a study of blood T cell repertoires in COVID-19. Study details: The samples span acute and convalescent COVID-19 from the United States, Italy and Spain. The cDNA or gDNA used as material had been derived from T cells, B-cell-depleted T cells, or PBMCs.

The germline CDR1 and CDR2 sequences are SGHNT and YYREEE (reference sequence). The trim removed 4 bases at V and 3 bases at J, leaving 13 bases unmatched. The length of the CDR3 is 18 residues. In the authors' methods: Estimates of nucleated cell counts were drawn from the amplification of reference gene primers. The table came from immunoSEQ multiplex PCR; TCRdb's copy has only in-frame clones and leaves some out. The DNA was the basis for D and trimming; V, J and clone size are from that table. The table lists about 150,000 clones, 80% of them singletons. The sequenced sample was peripheral blood. This receptor was taken from a woman aged 50 to 65 with acute or convalescent COVID-19. J is TRBJ1-3 and V is TRBV5-4, with TRBD1 matching 10 bases. The DNA for the CDR3 is TGTGCCAGCAGCACCGGCGGGACAGGGGCTTCAGGTGGAAACACCATATATTTT. Translated: CASSTGGTGASGGNTIYF.